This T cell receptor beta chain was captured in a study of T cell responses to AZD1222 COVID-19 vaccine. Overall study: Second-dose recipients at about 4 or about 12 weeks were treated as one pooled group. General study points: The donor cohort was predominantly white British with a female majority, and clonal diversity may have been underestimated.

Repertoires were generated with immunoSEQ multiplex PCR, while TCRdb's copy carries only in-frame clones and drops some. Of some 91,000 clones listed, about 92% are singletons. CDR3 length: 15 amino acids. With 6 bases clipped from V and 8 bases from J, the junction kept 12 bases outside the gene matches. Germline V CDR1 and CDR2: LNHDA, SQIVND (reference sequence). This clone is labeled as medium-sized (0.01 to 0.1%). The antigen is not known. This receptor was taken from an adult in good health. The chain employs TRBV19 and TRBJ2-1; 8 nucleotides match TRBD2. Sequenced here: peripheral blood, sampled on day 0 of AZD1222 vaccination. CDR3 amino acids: CASSPPGLDVDEQFF. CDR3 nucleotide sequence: TGTGCCAGTAGCCCGCCGGGACTAGATGTCGATGAGCAGTTCTTC.